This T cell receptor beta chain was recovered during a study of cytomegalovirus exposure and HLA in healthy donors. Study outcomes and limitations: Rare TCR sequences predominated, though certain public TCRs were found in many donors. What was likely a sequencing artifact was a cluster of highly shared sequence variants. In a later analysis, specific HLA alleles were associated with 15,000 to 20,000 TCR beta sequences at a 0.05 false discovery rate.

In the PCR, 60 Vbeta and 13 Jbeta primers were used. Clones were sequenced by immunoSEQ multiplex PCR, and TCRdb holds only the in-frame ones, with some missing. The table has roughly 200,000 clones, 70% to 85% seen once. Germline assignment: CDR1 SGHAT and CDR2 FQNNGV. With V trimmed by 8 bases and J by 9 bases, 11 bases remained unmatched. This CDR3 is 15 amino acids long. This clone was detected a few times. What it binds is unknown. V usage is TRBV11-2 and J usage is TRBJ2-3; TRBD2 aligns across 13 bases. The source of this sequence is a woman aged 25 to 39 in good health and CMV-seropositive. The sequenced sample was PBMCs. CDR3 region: CASGGLAGLFGTQYF. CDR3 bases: TGTGCCAGCGGGGGACTAGCGGGACTCTTCGGGACGCAGTATTTT.